The sequence of this TCR beta chain was determined in a study of blood T cell repertoires in COVID-19. As for the study in general: COVID-19 samples, acute and convalescent, were from the United States, Italy and Spain. T cells, B-cell-depleted T cells, or PBMCs supplied cDNA or gDNA.

V was clipped by 1 base and J by 4 bases, with 16 bases between them. CDR3 size: 16 residues. CDR1 is MGHRA, CDR2 YSYEKL, per germline. Original data processing: Amplification of reference gene primers provided the estimated nucleated cell counts. Measured with immunoSEQ multiplex PCR; TCRdb has only the in-frame clones, and not every one. For V, J and clone size, that table is used; D and trimming come from the DNA. The table shows about 160,000 clones, with roughly 85% occurring only once. J is TRBJ1-2 and V is TRBV4-1; D possibly corresponds to TRBD1 (6 bases). The sequenced sample consisted of peripheral blood. This receptor was identified in a human donor with acute or convalescent COVID-19. The donor label of this sample is uncertain. In DNA, the CDR3 is TGCGCCAGCAGCCAAGTTGGGGGGGGCCAGTTCTATGGCTACACCTTC. It yields the protein CASSQVGGGQFYGYTF.